The source of this T cell receptor beta chain is a study of beta chain features in type 1 diabetes. In the study overall: Age, gender and cell yields were similar between patients and healthy donors. Study-wide points: Cells carrying high TCR expression could end up over-represented when cDNA is sequenced.

As to this clone: Its antigen is still unknown.

One heparinised blood draw averaging around 100 mL was given by each donor. The sequenced template was cDNA made from the entire isolated RNA. An average of about 3.57 million reads was obtained for naive, central memory and regulatory T cell samples. Repertoires were generated with immunoSEQ multiplex PCR, while TCRdb's copy carries only in-frame clones and drops some. The sample records around 340,000 clones, 6.5% to 10% being singletons. Germline CDR1 MNHEY, CDR2 SVGAGI. The CDR3 sequence is 13 residues long. V lost 8 bases and J 4 bases, leaving 14 bases between the germline ends. The rearrangement uses TRBV6-5 and TRBJ1-2; D possibly corresponds to TRBD1 (6 bases). The specimen sequenced was central memory CD4+ T cells from blood. The sequence derives from a young woman in good health. For the CDR3, the DNA is TGTGCCAGCGGCCCACAGGGCGGCTATGGCTACACCTTC. Its protein product is CASGPQGGYGYTF.